Below, 21 T cell receptor beta chains from the same sample are listed, as sequenced in a study of Ad26.COV2.S vaccination and SARS-CoV-2 variants. Generated by immunoSEQ multiplex PCR, the TCRdb table keeps only in-frame clones and is missing some. The sample yields some 340,000 clones, over 80% seen once. Treatment specified: around 19 received Ad26.COV2.S at low or high dose, single or two shots; about 5 received placebo; per-sample allocation not given. The study sampled participants on day 63 after the first vaccine or placebo injection. The sample in question was peripheral blood, obtained in a trial of Ad26.COV2.S vaccine versus placebo. The source of these receptors is a person aged 18-65 years who received the Ad26.COV2.S COVID-19 vaccine or a placebo.

The V gene is TRBV5-1, the J gene TRBJ1-2, with 7 bases aligning to TRBD1. After removal of 2 bases from V and 8 bases from J, the junction contained 9 bases not matched to a gene. In germline, CDR1 is SGHRS, CDR2 YFSETQ. This CDR3 is built from 14 residues. The CDR3 sequence is CASSLSEGAGGYTF. Written as DNA, the CDR3 is TGCGCCAGCAGCTTAAGCGAGGGGGCTGGCGGCTACACCTTC.

V gene TRBV7-9 combines with J gene TRBJ1-4; D is unclear. The germline CDR1 and CDR2 sequences are SEHNR and FQNEAQ (reference sequence). Trimming removed 1 base at V and 12 bases at J, with 9 bases between. CDR3 length: 12 residues. The DNA of the CDR3 is TGTGCCAGCAGCTTAGAGGCCGTGCAACTGTTTTTT. Residues: CASSLEAVQLFF.

The chain couples TRBV5-1 to TRBJ2-7; D is uncertain. CDR1 SGHRS and CDR2 YFSETQ come from the germline V gene. Trimming took 1 base from V and 0 from J, leaving 11 bases between them. The CDR3 extends over 15 amino acids. CDR3 sequence (DNA): TGCGCCAGCAGCTTGAGACACTCAGACTCCTACGAGCAGTACTTC. Translation gives CASSLRHSDSYEQYF. Looking up the rest from reference TRBV5-1 and TRBJ2-7 gives the full variable domain: KAGVTQTPRYLIKTRGQQVTLSCSPISGHRSVSWYQQTPGQGLQFLFEYFSETQRNKGNFPGRFSGRQFSNSRSEMNVSTLELGDSALYLCASSLRHSDSYEQYFGPGTRLTVT.

The V gene is TRBV2, the J gene TRBJ2-3, with a tentative D call TRBD2 (5 bases). From germline, CDR1 is SNHLY and CDR2 FYNNEI. V lost 4 bases and J 8 bases, leaving 16 bases between the germline ends. This CDR3 is 14 amino acids long. The chain's CDR3 is CASSAVLAGATQYF. The CDR3 DNA sequence: TGTGCCAGCAGTGCCGTTTTGGCGGGTGCTACGCAGTATTTT.

The rearrangement joins TRBV11-2 to TRBJ2-5; 8 bases match TRBD2. This CDR3 comprises 14 residues. Germline CDR1 is SGHAT and CDR2 is FQNNGV. V gave up 2 bases and J gave up 7 bases; unmatched junction bases: 6. CDR3 DNA: TGTGCCAGCAGCTTAAGAGCCGGGAGGGCGACCCAGTACTTC. Translation gives CASSLRAGRATQYF.

This chain joins TRBV5-1 and TRBJ1-1; D gene unclear. The CDR3 is 17 amino acids. Germline values: CDR1 SGHRS, CDR2 YFSETQ. V shed 4 bases and J shed 0 bases, with 19 bases lying between them. CDR3 sequence reads: CASSPRLGSQMNTEAFF. CDR3 DNA: TGCGCCAGCAGCCCCCGGCTGGGGAGCCAGATGAACACTGAAGCTTTCTTT.

The chain combines TRBV7-9 with TRBJ2-7; 8 nucleotides align to TRBD1. The CDR3 loop spans 16 amino acids. The V and J ends lost 2 bases and 6 bases, in that order; junction bases with no gene match: 12. The germline V gene has CDR1 SEHNR and CDR2 FQNEAQ (reference sequence). The DNA for the CDR3 is TGTGCCAGCAGCTTAAGATGGGGGCAGGGGGCCAGCGAGCAGTACTTC. It specifies CASSLRWGQGASEQYF. Drawing the rest from reference TRBV7-9 and TRBJ2-7, the complete variable domain is DTGVSQNPRHKITKRGQNVTFRCDPISEHNRLYWYRQTLGQGPEFLTYFQNEAQLEKSRLLSDRFSAERPKGSFSTLEIQRTEQGDSAMYLCASSLRWGQGASEQYFGPGTRLTVT.

V gene TRBV9 combines with J gene TRBJ1-3; D remains ambiguous. The CDR3 has 11 residues. Deletions cut 3 bases from V and 4 bases from J, with 2 bases between. Per the germline V gene, CDR1 is SGDLS and CDR2 is YYNGEE. The CDR3: CASSDGNTIYF. The CDR3 DNA reads as TGTGCCAGCAGCGACGGAAACACCATATATTTT.

This clone was picked up many times. The V call is TRBV7-9, the J call TRBJ1-2; 7 bases map to TRBD1. CDR3 size: 15 residues. The V gene end was trimmed by 1 base and the J gene end by 3 bases; junction bases not matched to a gene: 5. CDR1 SEHNR and CDR2 FQNEAQ come from the germline V gene (reference sequence). This chain's CDR3 is CASSLDDRVDYGYTF. The CDR3 DNA reads TGTGCCAGCAGCTTAGATGACAGGGTCGACTATGGCTACACCTTC.

The chain is built from TRBV12-5 and TRBJ2-1; no definite D call. V dropped 3 bases and J dropped 4 bases, with 7 bases sitting between them. Germline V gene sequence: CDR1 LGHNT, CDR2 FRNRAP. CDR3 length: 13 residues. CDR3 sequence (DNA): TGTGCTAGTGGTTTAGGTCGGTACAATGAGCAGTTCTTC. This sequence encodes CASGLGRYNEQFF.

This clone has just a few counts. J is TRBJ1-1 and V is TRBV5-4, with 10 nucleotides matching TRBD1. The CDR3 contains 14 residues. The V gene end was trimmed by 0 bases and the J gene end by 9 bases; junction bases not matched to a gene: 5. In germline, CDR1 is SGHNT, CDR2 YYREEE (reference sequence). The CDR3 nucleotides read TGTGCCAGCAGCTTGGAAGAGACAGGGGGCCAAGCTTTCTTT. It yields the protein CASSLEETGGQAFF. Drawing the rest from reference TRBV5-4 and TRBJ1-1, the complete variable domain is ETGVTQSPTHLIKTRGQQVTLRCSSQSGHNTVSWYQQALGQGPQFIFQYYREEENGRGNFPPRFSGLQFPNYSSELNVNALELDDSALYLCASSLEETGGQAFFGQGTRLTVV.

The chain combines TRBV5-6 with TRBJ2-6; D might be TRBD2 (5 bases). Germline assignment: CDR1 SGHDT and CDR2 YYEEEE. V lost 0 bases and J 0 bases, leaving 13 bases between the germline ends. This CDR3 is built from 18 residues. CDR3 bases: TGTGCCAGCAGCTTGGTTGCAGAGGGCCTCTCTGGGGCCAACGTCCTGACTTTC. It encodes CASSLVAEGLSGANVLTF. Using reference TRBV5-6 and TRBJ2-6 for the parts outside the CDR3, the full variable domain is DAGVTQSPTHLIKTRGQQVTLRCSPKSGHDTVSWYQQALGQGPQFIFQYYEEEERQRGNFPDRFSGHQFPNYSSELNVNALLLGDSALYLCASSLVAEGLSGANVLTFGAGSRLTVL.

The chain has TRBV4-2 and TRBJ1-2; D is undetermined. CDR1 LGHNA and CDR2 YNFKEQ come from the germline V gene. V gave up 0 bases and J gave up 4 bases, with 9 bases separating them. The CDR3 covers 14 residues. Written as DNA, the CDR3 is TGTGCCAGCAGCCAAGATCAGCAGTTCTATGGCTACACCTTC. It yields the protein CASSQDQQFYGYTF.

Written as DNA, the CDR3 is TGCGCCAGCGGAATAGCTGGGGGGGAAACCGGGGAGCTGTTTTTT. The encoded protein is CASGIAGGETGELFF. The chain has TRBV5-1 and TRBJ2-2, with TRBD2 identical over 7 bases. The CDR3 is 15 residues long. From germline, CDR1 is SGHRS and CDR2 YFSETQ. V shed 7 bases and J 5 bases; nucleotides not matched to a gene: 11.

CDR3: CASRARGWAETQYF. The CDR3 region has the DNA TGTGCCAGCAGGGCCCGGGGGTGGGCAGAGACCCAGTACTTC. V usage is TRBV7-2 and J usage is TRBJ2-5; possible D gene TRBD2, 6 bases. Germline CDR1 is SGHTA and CDR2 is FQGNSA. V lost 6 bases, J lost 4 bases, and 15 bases lay in between. The CDR3 is made up of 14 amino acids.

This clone was detected only once. The J gene is TRBJ1-1, the V gene TRBV7-3; tentatively, D is TRBD1 (5 bases). CDR1 and CDR2 from the germline V gene are SGHTA and FQGTGA. With 1 base removed from V and 1 base from J, the gap between germline ends came to 25 bases. This CDR3 spans 20 amino acids. The CDR3 DNA reads TGTGCCAGCAGCTTAATCGGTAGGGGTAAGGGTAGGGTCCCGAACACTGAAGCTTTCTTT. Protein sequence: CASSLIGRGKGRVPNTEAFF.

The CDR3 sequence is CASSKQGTGETQYF. The CDR3 DNA reads as TGTGCCAGCAGCAAACAGGGGACGGGAGAGACCCAGTACTTC. The chain is built from TRBV7-2 and TRBJ2-5; 7 bases map to TRBD1. In germline, CDR1 is SGHTA, CDR2 FQGNSA. The CDR3 extends over 14 amino acids. The V and J ends lost 5 bases and 4 bases, in that order; junction bases with no gene match: 7. Full variable domain (outside the CDR3, taken from reference TRBV7-2 and TRBJ2-5): GAGVSQSPSNKVTEKGKDVELRCDPISGHTALYWYRQSLGQGLEFLIYFQGNSAPDKSGLPSDRFSAERTGGSVSTLTIQRTQQEDSAVYLCASSKQGTGETQYFGPGTRLLVL.

The rearrangement links TRBV5-1 to TRBJ2-7; 11 bases fit TRBD1. Losses at the gene ends were 5 bases for V and 6 bases for J; bases not matched to a gene: 7. This CDR3 is 14 amino acids long. CDR1 SGHRS and CDR2 YFSETQ come from the germline V gene. CDR3 sequence: CASSRDRGGSEQYF. CDR3 coding DNA: TGCGCCAGCAGTCGGGACAGGGGGGGATCCGAGCAGTACTTC.

The J gene is TRBJ2-3, the V gene TRBV5-1; 13 bases line up with TRBD2. V dropped 0 bases and J dropped 4; count of bases not matched to a gene: 2. The CDR3 runs 16 residues. Germline assignment: CDR1 SGHRS and CDR2 YFSETQ. CDR3 in amino acids: CASSLGTSGGADTQYF. CDR3 in DNA: TGCGCCAGCAGCTTGGGGACTAGCGGGGGTGCAGATACGCAGTATTTT.

V is TRBV28 and J is TRBJ1-2; 8 nucleotides agree with TRBD1. Germline values: CDR1 MDHEN, CDR2 SYDVKM. This CDR3 is 17 amino acids long. J lost 4 bases, V lost 6 bases, and 16 bases had no gene match. The CDR3: CASRTTSNPGQAYGYTF. The CDR3 DNA is TGTGCCAGCAGAACCACTAGCAATCCGGGACAGGCCTATGGCTACACCTTC.

This clone has more than one count but fewer than ten. The genes are TRBV28 and TRBJ1-2; 10 bases agree with TRBD1. Germline CDR1 MDHEN, CDR2 SYDVKM. The V segment lost 3 bases and the J segment 9 bases; nucleotides outside the gene matches: 7. This CDR3 has 14 residues. This chain's CDR3 is CASSFPPGQGRYTF. The CDR3 DNA is TGTGCCAGCAGTTTCCCCCCGGGACAGGGGCGCTACACCTTC.